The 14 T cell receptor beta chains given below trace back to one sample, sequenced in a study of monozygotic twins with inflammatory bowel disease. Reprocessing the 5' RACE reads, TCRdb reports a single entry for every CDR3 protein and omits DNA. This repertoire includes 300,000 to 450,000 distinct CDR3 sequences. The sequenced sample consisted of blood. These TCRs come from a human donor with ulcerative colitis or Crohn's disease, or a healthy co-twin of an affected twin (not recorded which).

The CDR3 reads CASSLADREDTYEQYF. The rearrangement uses TRBV7-9 and TRBJ2-7; no DNA is available, so the TRBD1 call from TCRdb remains unchecked. Germline CDR1 is SEHNR and CDR2 is FQNEAQ (reference sequence). This CDR3 has 16 amino acids.

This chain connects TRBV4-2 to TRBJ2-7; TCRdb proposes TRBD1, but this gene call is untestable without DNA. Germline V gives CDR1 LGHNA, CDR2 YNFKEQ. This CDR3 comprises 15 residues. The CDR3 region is CASSQGKGSPYEQYF.

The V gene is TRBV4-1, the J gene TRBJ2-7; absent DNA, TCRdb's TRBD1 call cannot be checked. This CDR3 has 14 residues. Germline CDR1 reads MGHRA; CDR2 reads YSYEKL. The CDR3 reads CASSQSGQNYEQYF.

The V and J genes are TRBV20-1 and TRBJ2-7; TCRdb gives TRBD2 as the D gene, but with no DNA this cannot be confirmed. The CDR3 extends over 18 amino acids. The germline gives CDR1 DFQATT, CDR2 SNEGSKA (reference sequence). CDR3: CSARGGTSGGANFYEQYF.

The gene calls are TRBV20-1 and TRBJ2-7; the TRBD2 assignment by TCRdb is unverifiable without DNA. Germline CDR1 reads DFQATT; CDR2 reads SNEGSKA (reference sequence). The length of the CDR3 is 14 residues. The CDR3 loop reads CSATLPPGNYEQYF.

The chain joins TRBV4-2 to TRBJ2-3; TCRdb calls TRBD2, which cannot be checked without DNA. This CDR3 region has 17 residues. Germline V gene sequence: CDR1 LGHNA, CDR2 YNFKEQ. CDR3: CASSQDRALSITDTQYF.

CDR3 sequence: CASSGLAGGPSQETQYF. V is TRBV9 and J is TRBJ2-5; TCRdb picks TRBD2, but there is no DNA to check that call. From germline, CDR1 is SGDLS and CDR2 YYNGEE. This CDR3 is built from 17 residues.

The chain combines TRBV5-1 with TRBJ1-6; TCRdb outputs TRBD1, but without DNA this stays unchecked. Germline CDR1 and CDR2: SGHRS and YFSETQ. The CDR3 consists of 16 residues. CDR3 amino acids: CASSLGPGQGNSPLHF.

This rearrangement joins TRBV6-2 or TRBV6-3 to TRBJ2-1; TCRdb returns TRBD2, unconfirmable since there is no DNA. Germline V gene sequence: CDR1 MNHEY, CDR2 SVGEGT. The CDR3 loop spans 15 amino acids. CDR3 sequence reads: CASSYTSSGYNEQFF.

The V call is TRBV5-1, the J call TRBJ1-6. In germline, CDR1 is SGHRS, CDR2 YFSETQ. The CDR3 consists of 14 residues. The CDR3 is CASSLDRADSPLHF.

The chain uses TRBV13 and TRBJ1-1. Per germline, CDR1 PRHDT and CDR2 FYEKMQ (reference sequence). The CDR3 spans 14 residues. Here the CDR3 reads CASSLGGYDTEAFF.

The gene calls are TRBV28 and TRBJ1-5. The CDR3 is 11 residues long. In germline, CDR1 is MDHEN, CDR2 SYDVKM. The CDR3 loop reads CASRSNQPQHF. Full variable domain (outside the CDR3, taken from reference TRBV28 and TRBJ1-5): DVKVTQSSRYLVKRTGEKVFLECVQDMDHENMFWYRQDPGLGLRLIYFSYDVKMKEKGDIPEGYSVSREKKERFSLILESASTNQTSMYLCASRSNQPQHFGDGTRLSIL.

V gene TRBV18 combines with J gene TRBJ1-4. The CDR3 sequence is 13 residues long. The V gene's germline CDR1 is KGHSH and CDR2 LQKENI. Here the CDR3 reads CASSPPVHEKLFF.

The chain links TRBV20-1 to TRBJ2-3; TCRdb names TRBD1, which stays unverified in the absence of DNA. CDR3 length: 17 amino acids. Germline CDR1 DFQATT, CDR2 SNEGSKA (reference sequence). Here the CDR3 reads CSARTPIGGYSTDTQYF.